The present TCR beta chain was sequenced within a study of cytomegalovirus exposure and HLA in healthy donors. Trimming took 10 bases from V and 5 from J; bases not matched to a gene: 7. Germline V gene data show CDR1 as SNHLY and CDR2 as FYNNEI. CDR3 length: 13 amino acids. PCR was performed using 60 Vbeta and 13 Jbeta primers. Only in-frame clones appear in the TCRdb table, and some are missing; sequencing was by immunoSEQ multiplex PCR. The sample carries fewer than 150,000 clones, around 77% recorded once. V and J are TRBV2 and TRBJ2-3; 9 positions agree with TRBD2. Source material: PBMCs. The TCR was taken from a woman in her thirties in good health and CMV-seropositive. Written as DNA, the CDR3 is TGTGCCACAGGTATAGCGGGAGAAGATACGCAGTATTTT. Translated, it gives CATGIAGEDTQYF.